The 30 T cell receptor beta chains in this list originate from one sample, sequenced in a study of T cell clonality in common variable immunodeficiency. The table came from immunoSEQ multiplex PCR; TCRdb's copy has only in-frame clones and leaves some out. Altogether about 26,000 clones were found in the sample, and no singletons occur. Study outcomes and limitations: Fewer deletions and N-nucleotide insertions were reportedly seen in common variable immunodeficiency TCR beta sequences.

Antigens of these TCRs are unknown. Sequencing was done on a sample of peripheral blood mononuclear cells. The receptors here all came from a human donor with common variable immunodeficiency.

At least ten counts were recorded for this clone. The read stops 3 residues short of the end of the CDR3; the missing end is completed from the germline J gene. This chain links TRBV6-1 with TRBJ2-7; a possible D gene is TRBD1 (6 bases). The germline V gene encodes CDR1 MNHNS and CDR2 SASEGT. CDR3 length: 15 residues. The V end lost 2 bases, the J end lost 5 bases, and 16 bases lay between the germline ends. CDR3 sequence: CASSETPDRIHEQYF. CDR3 DNA, as far as it was read: TGTGCCAGCAGTGAAACCCCCGACAGGATCCACGAG.

Ten or more counts support this clone. The CDR3 end is not reached by the read, which stops 3 residues before it; the germline J gene fills it in. The chain carries TRBV20-1 and TRBJ2-3, with D perhaps matching TRBD1 (5 bases). Looked up from germline, CDR1 is DFQATT and CDR2 is SNEGSKA (reference sequence). Deletions cut 0 bases from V and 2 bases from J, with 9 bases between. CDR3 length equals 14 residues. CDR3 region: CSARDLDNTDTQYF. The sequenced part of the CDR3 DNA is TGCAGTGCTAGAGACCTGGACAACACAGATACG.

Many counts were recorded for this clone. The observed sequence ends 3 residues before the CDR3 terminus, with the missing tail filled in from the germline J gene. The chain joins TRBV9 to TRBJ2-7, with unresolved D. Trimming pared 4 bases from V and 0 bases from J, leaving 11 bases between. CDR1 SGDLS and CDR2 YYNGEE come from the germline V gene. This CDR3 contains 14 residues. The CDR3 is CASSPRGRSYEQYF. The covered CDR3 bases are TGTGCCAGCAGCCCCCGTGGCCGCTCCTACGAG.

CDR3: CASSARVTYEQYF. The part of the CDR3 DNA that was read is TGTGCCAGCAGTGCTCGGGTGACCTACGAG. The chain combines TRBV6-1 with TRBJ2-7; D unclear. The CDR3 end lies 3 residues beyond the end of the read and is filled in from the germline J gene. Trimming pared 4 bases from V and 2 bases from J, leaving 9 bases between. Germline CDR1 is MNHNS and CDR2 is SASEGT. The CDR3 loop spans 13 amino acids.

This clone was seen only a few times. The read falls 3 residues short of the CDR3 end, and the missing part is taken from the germline J gene. V gene TRBV19 combines with J gene TRBJ1-1, with a weak D call TRBD1 (5 bases). The V gene's germline CDR1 is LNHDA and CDR2 SQIVND (reference sequence). This CDR3 comprises 14 residues. The V gene lost 7 bases and the J gene lost 5 bases, with 17 bases spanning the gap. The CDR3: CASMGIPGSTEAFF. The CDR3 bases that were read are TGTGCCAGTATGGGGATACCAGGGTCAACTGAA. Using reference TRBV19 and TRBJ1-1 for the parts outside the CDR3, the full variable domain is DGGITQSPKYLFRKEGQNVTLSCEQNLNHDAMYWYRQDPGQGLRLIYYSQIVNDFQKGDIAEGYSVSREKKESFPLTVTSAQKNPTAFYLCASMGIPGSTEAFFGQGTRLTVV.

For this clone: The read finishes 3 residues shy of the CDR3 end, and the germline J gene is used to complete it. The V gene is TRBV2, the J gene TRBJ1-5; D uncertain. There are 14 residues in the CDR3. Germline values: CDR1 SNHLY, CDR2 FYNNEI. The V gene lost 2 bases and the J gene lost 2 bases, with 7 bases spanning the gap. The covered CDR3 bases are TGTGCCAGCAGTGAAAGGCAGGGCAATCAGCCC. Translating gives CASSERQGNQP. In full, the CDR3 is CASSERQGNQPQHF.

Comments on this clone: The CDR3 end lies 3 residues beyond the end of the read and is filled in from the germline J gene. The rearrangement joins TRBV7-8 to TRBJ1-5, with D possibly TRBD1 on 5 matching bases. The germline V gene has CDR1 SGHVS and CDR2 FQNEAQ. Between the trimmed V and J ends, which lost 2 bases and 7 bases, there was a span of 12 bases. This CDR3 has 14 amino acids. CDR3 DNA (partial): TGTGCCAGCAGCTTAACGACAGCAGGGCAGCCC. This encodes CASSLTTAGQP. The entire CDR3 reads CASSLTTAGQPQHF. Full variable domain (remainder filled in from reference TRBV7-8 and TRBJ1-5): GAGVSQSPRYKVAKRGQDVALRCDPISGHVSLFWYQQALGQGPEFLTYFQNEAQLDKSGLPSDRFFAERPEGSVSTLKIQRTQQEDSAVYLCASSLTTAGQPQHFGDGTRLSIL.

In its sample, this clone was seen many times. Coverage ceases 3 residues before the CDR3 finishes, and the germline J gene fills in the end. V gene TRBV28 combines with J gene TRBJ2-7, with 9 bases aligning to TRBD2. CDR3 length: 15 residues. The J segment lost 5 bases and the V segment lost 3 bases, leaving 8 bases of the junction unmatched. In germline, CDR1 is MDHEN, CDR2 SYDVKM. This chain's CDR3 is CASSFLAGGSNEQYF. The CDR3 DNA, read in part, is TGTGCCAGCAGTTTCCTCGCGGGAGGGAGCAACGAG. The whole variable domain, filled in from reference TRBV28 and TRBJ2-7, reads DVKVTQSSRYLVKRTGEKVFLECVQDMDHENMFWYRQDPGLGLRLIYFSYDVKMKEKGDIPEGYSVSREKKERFSLILESASTNQTSMYLCASSFLAGGSNEQYFGPGTRLTVT.

In the case of this clone: The CDR3 end lies 3 residues beyond the end of the read and is filled in from the germline J gene. The chain combines TRBV7-3 with TRBJ2-1; no clear D. The CDR3 is made up of 13 amino acids. Looked up from germline, CDR1 is SGHTA and CDR2 is FQGTGA. V gave up 5 bases and J gave up 6 bases, with 11 bases separating them. The sequenced part of the CDR3 DNA is TGTGCCAGCAGCGCCCGCCAAGCCAATGAG. Translating gives CASSARQANE. The full CDR3 protein reads CASSARQANEQFF.

A few counts support this clone. The read ends 3 residues shy of where the CDR3 ends; the end is completed using the germline J gene. The rearrangement joins TRBV7-3 to TRBJ2-5; D is ambiguous. V lost 3 bases to trimming and J lost 4 bases, with 9 bases between them. This CDR3 contains 13 residues. CDR1 and CDR2 from the germline V gene are SGHTA and FQGTGA. CDR3 protein: CASSFLGPETQYF. CDR3 bases read: TGTGCCAGCAGCTTCCTGGGCCCAGAGACC.

Comment on this clone: From the germline J gene comes the end of the CDR3, since the read stops 3 residues before it. The chain couples TRBV2 to TRBJ1-2, with TRBD1 matching 7 bases. With V trimmed by 11 bases and J by 2 bases, 11 bases remained unmatched. Germline V gives CDR1 SNHLY, CDR2 FYNNEI. The CDR3 length is 14 residues. The sequenced CDR3 bases are TGTGCCCTAGGGGGACAGTCTCTCAACTATGGC. It encodes CALGGQSLNYG. The complete CDR3 reads CALGGQSLNYGYTF.

In the case of this clone: The CDR3 is cut off 3 residues early in the read; its end comes from the germline J gene. This chain joins TRBV18 and TRBJ2-4, with 7 bases lining up with TRBD1. This CDR3 contains 17 residues. CDR1 is KGHSH and CDR2 is LQKENI in the germline V gene. Unmatched junction bases numbered 10, after V lost 3 bases and J lost 2 bases. The CDR3 sequence: CASSPPERRGSKNIQYF. The sequenced part of the CDR3 DNA is TGTGCCAGCTCACCTCCGGAACGCAGGGGGTCCAAAAACATT. Full variable domain (rest looked up from reference TRBV18 and TRBJ2-4): NAGVMQNPRHLVRRRGQEARLRCSPMKGHSHVYWYRQLPEEGLKFMVYLQKENIIDESGMPKERFSAEFPKEGPSILRIQQVVRGDSAAYFCASSPPERRGSKNIQYFGAGTRLSVL.

This clone was counted many times. The DNA ends 3 residues before the CDR3 does, and the rest of the CDR3 is filled in from the germline J gene. The chain couples TRBV7-3 to TRBJ1-2; D is uncertain. Germline assignment: CDR1 SGHTA and CDR2 FQGTGA. V lost 4 bases, J lost 4 bases, and 7 bases lay in between. This CDR3 contains 12 residues. The part of the CDR3 DNA that was read is TGTGCCAGCAGCTCGGGTTCCTATGGC. Amino acid sequence: CASSSGSYG. The whole CDR3 reads CASSSGSYGYTF.

Turning to this clone: Since a much larger clone is just one base distant, this may be a read error. The DNA ends 3 residues before the CDR3 does, and the rest of the CDR3 is filled in from the germline J gene. The chain combines TRBV19 with TRBJ1-5, with D possibly TRBD1 on 5 matching bases. The CDR3 totals 15 residues. V was shortened by 4 bases and J by 7 bases, with 17 bases between the two germline ends. Germline-derived CDR1 and CDR2 are LNHDA and SQIVND (reference sequence). CDR3 loop: CASSTQAGPRQPQHF. The covered CDR3 bases are TGTGCCAGTAGTACCCAGGCGGGGCCCAGGCAGCCC.

To note about this clone: The DNA ends 3 residues before the CDR3 does, and the rest of the CDR3 is filled in from the germline J gene. V gene TRBV2 combines with J gene TRBJ2-7; 9 bases line up with TRBD2. The CDR3 spans 16 residues. In germline, CDR1 is SNHLY, CDR2 FYNNEI. V lost 6 bases, J lost 5 bases, and 14 bases stayed unmatched. CDR3 loop: CASRKALGLASNEQYF. The sequenced CDR3 bases are TGTGCCAGCAGGAAGGCCCTTGGACTAGCGTCAAACGAG.

Many counts were recorded for this clone. The CDR3 extends 3 residues past the end of the read, so its final part is completed from the germline J gene. The V gene is TRBV2, the J gene TRBJ1-5, with D perhaps TRBD1 (6 bases). The length of the CDR3 is 17 residues. Germline V lookup: CDR1 SNHLY, CDR2 FYNNEI. Trimming took 1 base from V and 4 from J, leaving 17 bases between them. CDR3 in amino acids: CASSEGGRGIRNQPQHF. CDR3 DNA, as far as it was read: TGTGCCAGCAGTGAAGGGGGGCGGGGGATAAGAAATCAGCCC.

For this clone: Read sequence stops 3 residues before the CDR3 end, and the germline J gene provides the missing end. This chain links TRBV7-9 with TRBJ1-1; D gene uncertain. Trimming stripped 5 bases from V and 1 base from J, with 11 bases between. The CDR3 has 14 residues. The germline gives CDR1 SEHNR, CDR2 FQNEAQ (reference sequence). Partial CDR3 DNA: TGTGCCAGCAGCCAAACAAAGAGGAACACTGAA. Translated, it gives CASSQTKRNTE. In full, the CDR3 reads CASSQTKRNTEAFF.

This clone was detected a few times. The observed sequence ends 3 residues before the CDR3 terminus, with the missing tail filled in from the germline J gene. V and J are TRBV20-1 and TRBJ2-5; TRBD2 matches 12 bases. Germline loops: CDR1 DFQATT, CDR2 SNEGSKA (reference sequence). The trim removed 1 base at V and 3 bases at J, leaving 9 bases unmatched. This CDR3 has 17 amino acids. CDR3 DNA (partial): TGCAGTGCTAGAGGCCCTACGGGACTAGCGGGTAAAGAGACC. Amino acids: CSARGPTGLAGKET. The CDR3 in full is CSARGPTGLAGKETQYF.

This clone was seen repeatedly, ten times or more. The sequenced fragment ends 3 residues before the CDR3 boundary, so the rest is inferred from the germline J gene. The V and J genes are TRBV10-1 and TRBJ2-1; the match to TRBD2 covers 10 bases. The CDR3 spans 15 residues. Germline V lookup: CDR1 WNHNN, CDR2 SYGVQD (reference sequence). The ends lost 3 bases at V and 8 bases at J; junction bases unmatched: 7. CDR3 DNA (partial): TGCGCCAGCAGTGACGAGACTAGCGGGTGGTATGAG. It encodes CASSDETSGWYE. The complete CDR3 sequence is CASSDETSGWYEQFF.

This clone was detected only a few times. The CDR3 extends 3 residues past the end of the read, so its final part is completed from the germline J gene. The chain has TRBV30 and TRBJ2-7; D remains ambiguous. The ends were cut back, 2 bases at V and 1 base at J, with 15 bases in the middle. CDR1 and CDR2 from the germline V gene are GTSNPN and SVGIG (reference sequence). The CDR3 has 15 residues. The CDR3 reads CAWSRFGEYSYEQYF. CDR3 bases read: TGTGCCTGGAGTCGTTTCGGTGAATATTCCTACGAG.

In this sample, this clone turned up a few times. The CDR3 end lies 3 residues beyond the end of the read and is filled in from the germline J gene. The genes are TRBV18 and TRBJ2-3, with a possible D match to TRBD2 (6 bases). This CDR3 region has 16 residues. Germline V gives CDR1 KGHSH, CDR2 LQKENI. The V gene lost 3 bases and the J gene lost 5 bases, with 18 bases spanning the gap. The CDR3 region is CASSPSGRGYGDTQYF. The CDR3 bases that were read are TGTGCCAGCTCACCTAGTGGGCGGGGATACGGAGATACG.

This clone was seen more than once but under ten times. The sequenced fragment ends 3 residues before the CDR3 boundary, so the rest is inferred from the germline J gene. V usage is TRBV18 and J usage is TRBJ1-2; no firm D call. Per the germline V gene, CDR1 is KGHSH and CDR2 is LQKENI. Trimming took off 3 bases at V and 2 bases at J, with 10 bases between the two ends. The CDR3 runs to 14 residues. The CDR3 loop reads CASSPVGRNYGYTF. The sequenced part of the CDR3 DNA is TGTGCCAGCTCACCCGTGGGCCGGAACTATGGC.

This clone was picked up a small number of times. The read ends 3 residues before the CDR3 terminus; that terminus is restored from the germline J gene. The chain couples TRBV30 to TRBJ2-5; TRBD2 is a possible D gene (6 bases). V was clipped by 3 bases and J by 4 bases, with 18 bases between them. The CDR3 extends over 15 amino acids. Germline CDR1 and CDR2: GTSNPN and SVGIG (reference sequence). CDR3 in amino acids: CAWSALRGTRETQYF. The sequenced CDR3 bases are TGTGCCTGGAGCGCCCTCCGGGGGACGCGAGAGACC.

This clone occurred a few times. The sequenced CDR3 bases are TGTGCCAGCAGCTCACAGGGGAACACTGAA. It yields the protein CASSSQGNTE. The CDR3 in full is CASSSQGNTEAFF. The chain carries TRBV7-3 and TRBJ1-1; possible D gene TRBD1, 6 bases. The CDR3 end lies 3 residues beyond the end of the read and is filled in from the germline J gene. The CDR3 is 13 amino acids. Germline-derived CDR1 and CDR2 are SGHTA and FQGTGA. The V gene lost 4 bases and the J gene lost 1 base, with 7 bases spanning the gap.

This clone came up a few times. The read comes to an end 3 residues before the CDR3 does, leaving the germline J gene to fill in the end. V is TRBV7-9 and J is TRBJ1-5, with TRBD1 matching 7 bases. The CDR3 is 13 amino acids. V gave up 5 bases and J gave up 5 bases; unmatched junction bases: 3. Germline V gene sequence: CDR1 SEHNR, CDR2 FQNEAQ (reference sequence). The covered CDR3 bases are TGTGCCAGCAGCCCGGACAGGTATCAGCCC. Translating it yields CASSPDRYQP. The entire CDR3 reads CASSPDRYQPQHF.

This clone was seen at least ten times. The read halts 3 residues ahead of the CDR3 end, with the missing end drawn from the germline J gene. The chain has TRBV5-1 and TRBJ1-4; D unclear. The CDR3 runs 20 residues. Germline CDR1 and CDR2: SGHRS and YFSETQ. The germline V and J ends were trimmed by 0 bases and 0 bases, with 21 bases remaining between them. The chain's CDR3 is CASSLEVPLAGLATNEKLFF. CDR3 DNA, as far as it was read: TGCGCCAGCAGCTTGGAGGTCCCCCTTGCCGGACTGGCAACTAATGAAAAA.

The part of the CDR3 DNA that was read is TGCAGCGTCGCTGGACAGACTGGAAACACC. This translates into CSVAGQTGNT. The complete CDR3 protein is CSVAGQTGNTIYF. J is TRBJ1-3 and V is TRBV29-1; a weak D match, TRBD1 (6 bases). The DNA ends 3 residues before the CDR3 does, and the rest of the CDR3 is filled in from the germline J gene. The germline gives CDR1 SQVTM, CDR2 ANQGSEA. V was shortened by 6 bases and J by 2 bases, with 11 bases between the two germline ends. The CDR3 runs to 13 residues.

In its sample, this clone was seen a few times. Read data end 3 residues before the CDR3 end; the end is taken from the germline J gene. The chain is built from TRBV7-9 and TRBJ1-2; a weak D match, TRBD1 (5 bases). The germline V gene encodes CDR1 SEHNR and CDR2 FQNEAQ (reference sequence). The CDR3 has 15 residues. V was trimmed by 3 bases and J by 1 base, leaving 12 bases between them. The part of the CDR3 DNA that was read is TGTGCCAGCAGCTTTGACAGAGGGGATAACTATGGC. This sequence encodes CASSFDRGDNYG. The full CDR3 protein is CASSFDRGDNYGYTF.

As concerns this clone: The read halts 3 residues ahead of the CDR3 end, with the missing end drawn from the germline J gene. This sample also contains other DNA sequences that code for the same CDR3. This chain connects TRBV5-6 to TRBJ2-7; 9 nucleotides line up with TRBD1. V trimming: 4 bases; J trimming: 2 bases; junction bases outside the gene matches: 4. CDR1 is SGHDT, CDR2 YYEEEE, per germline. This CDR3 is 14 amino acids long. Here the CDR3 reads CASSRGQGAYEQYF. CDR3 DNA (partial): TGTGCCAGCAGCCGGGGACAGGGCGCCTACGAG.

This clone was observed a handful of times. The sequenced fragment ends 3 residues before the CDR3 boundary, so the rest is inferred from the germline J gene. V and J are TRBV7-3 and TRBJ2-7; 10 bases line up with TRBD2. This CDR3 has 16 residues. Germline values: CDR1 SGHTA, CDR2 FQGTGA. Unmatched junction bases numbered 7, after V lost 3 bases and J lost 2 bases. The CDR3 loop is CASSLSATSGTYEQYF. Partial CDR3 DNA: TGTGCCAGCAGCTTGTCCGCTACTAGCGGGACCTACGAG.